The clone carrying this TCR beta chain was recorded only once. The antigen is not known. The data originate from a study of regulatory T cells in long-lasting Graves disease. In the study overall: Graves' patients, diagnosed recently, had received antithyroid drugs under 3 months.

V was clipped by 6 bases and J by 9 bases, with 15 bases between them. This CDR3 has 13 residues. Time point noted: newly diagnosed GD, antithyroid drugs for less than 3 months. The TCR library was made from RNA that had been extracted from PBMCs in TRIzol. Assembly of TCR beta libraries relied on iRepertoire HTBI primers together with Arm-PCR of CDR3 regions. MiXCR, applied by TCRdb to the multiplex PCR reads, yields one record per CDR3 protein. The sample lists roughly 510,000 distinct CDR3 sequences; about 16% were seen once. Study-wide results and limits: Sharing of public clonotypes was greater in persistent patients (about 2,700) than in new patients (roughly 1,000). Exclusively peripheral blood, rather than thyroid tissue, was studied.

These same data were also listed under a study on T cells in Graves' hyperthyroidism and ophthalmopathy. That source notes: By a 13 V-J model, ophthalmopathy was set apart from stable hyperthyroidism.

Here the sequenced sample was peripheral blood mononuclear cells (PBMCs), taken at new diagnosis, from a patient treated with antithyroid drugs. V and J are TRBV12-3 or TRBV12-4 and TRBJ2-1, with D perhaps matching TRBD1 or TRBD2 (5 bases each). This receptor was identified in a man aged 18 to 29 with Graves disease. The chain's CDR3 is CASRPGTAAEQFF. The CDR3 nucleotides are TGTGCCAGCAGACCTGGGACCGCCGCTGAGCAGTTCTTC.